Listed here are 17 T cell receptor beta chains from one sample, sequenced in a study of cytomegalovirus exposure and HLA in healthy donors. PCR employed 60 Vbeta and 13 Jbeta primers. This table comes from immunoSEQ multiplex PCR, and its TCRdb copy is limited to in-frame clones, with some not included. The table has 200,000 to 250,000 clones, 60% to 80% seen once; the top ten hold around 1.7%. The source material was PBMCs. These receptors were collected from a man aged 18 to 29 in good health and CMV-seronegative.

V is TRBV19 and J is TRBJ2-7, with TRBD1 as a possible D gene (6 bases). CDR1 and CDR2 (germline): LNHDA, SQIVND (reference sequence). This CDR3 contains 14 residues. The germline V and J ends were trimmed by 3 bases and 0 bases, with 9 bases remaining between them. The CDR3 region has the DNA TGTGCCAGTAGTATCTTGGACAGCTCCTACGAGCAGTACTTC. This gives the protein CASSILDSSYEQYF.

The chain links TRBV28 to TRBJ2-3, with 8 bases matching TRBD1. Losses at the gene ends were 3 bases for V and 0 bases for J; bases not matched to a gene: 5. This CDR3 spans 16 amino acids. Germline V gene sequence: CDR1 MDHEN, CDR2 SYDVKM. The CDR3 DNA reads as TGTGCCAGCAGTTTTTATAACAGGGGGAGCACAGATACGCAGTATTTT. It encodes CASSFYNRGSTDTQYF.

The CDR3 here is CASSIDGGATEAFF. CDR3 coding DNA: TGTGCCAGTAGTATAGACGGGGGAGCAACTGAAGCTTTCTTT. The chain carries TRBV19 and TRBJ1-1; D is perhaps TRBD1 (5 bases). Trimming took off 0 bases at V and 5 bases at J, with 10 bases between the two ends. CDR3 size: 14 residues. Germline assignment: CDR1 LNHDA and CDR2 SQIVND (reference sequence).

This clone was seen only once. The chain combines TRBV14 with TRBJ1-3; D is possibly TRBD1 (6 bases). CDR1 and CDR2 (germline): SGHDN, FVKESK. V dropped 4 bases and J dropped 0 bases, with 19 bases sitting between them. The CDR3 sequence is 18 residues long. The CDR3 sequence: CASSPNKQGTISGNTIYF. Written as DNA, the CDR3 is TGTGCCAGCAGCCCTAACAAACAGGGTACGATCTCTGGAAACACCATATATTTT. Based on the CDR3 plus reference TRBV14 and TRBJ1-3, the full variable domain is EAGVTQFPSHSVIEKGQTVTLRCDPISGHDNLYWYRRVMGKEIKFLLHFVKESKQDESGMPNNRFLAERTGGTYSTLKVQPAELEDSGVYFCASSPNKQGTISGNTIYFGEGSWLTVV.

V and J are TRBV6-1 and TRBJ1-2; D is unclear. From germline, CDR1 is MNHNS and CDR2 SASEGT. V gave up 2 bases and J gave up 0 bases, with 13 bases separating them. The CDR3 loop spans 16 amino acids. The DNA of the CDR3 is TGTGCCAGCAGTGAACCCTCCGGACTGACTAACTATGGCTACACCTTC. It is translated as CASSEPSGLTNYGYTF.

This CDR3 reads CSASGGDKQYF. CDR3 DNA: TGCAGTGCTAGTGGGGGGGACAAGCAGTACTTC. V usage is TRBV20-1 and J usage is TRBJ2-7; tentative D call: TRBD2 (7 bases). The CDR3 is 11 amino acids. Between the trimmed V and J ends, which lost 3 bases and 8 bases, there was a span of 11 bases. The germline V gene has CDR1 DFQATT and CDR2 SNEGSKA (reference sequence).

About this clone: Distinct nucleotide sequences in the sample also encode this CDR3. The CDR3 sequence: CASRSGTGGNQPQHF. For the CDR3, the DNA is TGTGCCAGCAGGTCCGGGACAGGTGGCAATCAGCCCCAGCATTTT. The chain carries TRBV6-5 and TRBJ1-5; 8 nucleotides line up with TRBD1. This CDR3 has 15 residues. The V segment lost 6 bases and the J segment 2 bases; nucleotides outside the gene matches: 6. CDR1 and CDR2 (germline): MNHEY, SVGAGI.

CDR3 region: CASSTQALPASYYGYTF. CDR3 sequence (DNA): TGTGCCAGTAGTACACAGGCACTCCCTGCCTCATACTATGGCTACACCTTC. V and J are TRBV19 and TRBJ1-2; weak D call: TRBD1 (5 bases). The CDR3 sequence is 17 residues long. Per the germline V gene, CDR1 is LNHDA and CDR2 is SQIVND (reference sequence). Trimming shortened V by 4 bases and J by 3 bases, and 21 bases separated the two germline ends.

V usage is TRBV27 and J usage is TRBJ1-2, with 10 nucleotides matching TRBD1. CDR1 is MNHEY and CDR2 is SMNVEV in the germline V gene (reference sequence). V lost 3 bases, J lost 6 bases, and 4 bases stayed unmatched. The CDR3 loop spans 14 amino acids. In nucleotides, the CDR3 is TGTGCCAGCAGTTTTGGGACAGGGGTCCATGGCTACACCTTC. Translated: CASSFGTGVHGYTF.

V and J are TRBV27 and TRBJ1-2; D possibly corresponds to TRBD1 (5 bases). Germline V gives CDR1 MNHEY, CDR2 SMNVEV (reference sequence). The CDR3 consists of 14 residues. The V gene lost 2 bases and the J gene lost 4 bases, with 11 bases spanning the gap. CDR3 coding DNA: TGTGCCAGCAGTTTAGTCGGGGGATCCTATGGCTACACCTTC. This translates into CASSLVGGSYGYTF.

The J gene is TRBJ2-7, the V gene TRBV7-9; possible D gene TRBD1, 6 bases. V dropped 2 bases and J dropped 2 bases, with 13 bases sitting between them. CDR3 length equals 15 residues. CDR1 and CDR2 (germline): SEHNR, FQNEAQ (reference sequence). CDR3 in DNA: TGTGCCAGCAGCTTACTCGACAGGCCTACCTACGAGCAGTACTTC. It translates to CASSLLDRPTYEQYF. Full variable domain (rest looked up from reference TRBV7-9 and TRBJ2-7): DTGVSQNPRHKITKRGQNVTFRCDPISEHNRLYWYRQTLGQGPEFLTYFQNEAQLEKSRLLSDRFSAERPKGSFSTLEIQRTEQGDSAMYLCASSLLDRPTYEQYFGPGTRLTVT.

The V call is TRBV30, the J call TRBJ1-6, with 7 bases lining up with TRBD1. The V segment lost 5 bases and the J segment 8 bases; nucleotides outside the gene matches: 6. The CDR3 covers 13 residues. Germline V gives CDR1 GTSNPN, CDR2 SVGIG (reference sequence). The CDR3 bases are TGTGCCTGGGGCCGGGACAGAGATTCACCCCTCCACTTT. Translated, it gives CAWGRDRDSPLHF.

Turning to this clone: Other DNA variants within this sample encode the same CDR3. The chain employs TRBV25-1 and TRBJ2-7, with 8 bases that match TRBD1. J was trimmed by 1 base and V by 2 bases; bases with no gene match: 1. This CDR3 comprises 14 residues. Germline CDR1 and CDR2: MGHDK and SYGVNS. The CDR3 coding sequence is TGTGCCAGCAGTGAAACAGGGGGTTCCTACGAGCAGTACTTC. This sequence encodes CASSETGGSYEQYF.

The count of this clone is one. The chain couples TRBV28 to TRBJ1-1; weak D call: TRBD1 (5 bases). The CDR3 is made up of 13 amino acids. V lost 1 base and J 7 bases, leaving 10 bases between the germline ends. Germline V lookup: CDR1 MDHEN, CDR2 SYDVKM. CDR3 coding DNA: TGTGCCAGCAGTTTATCGGGGAGGGGTGAAGCTTTCTTT. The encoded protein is CASSLSGRGEAFF.

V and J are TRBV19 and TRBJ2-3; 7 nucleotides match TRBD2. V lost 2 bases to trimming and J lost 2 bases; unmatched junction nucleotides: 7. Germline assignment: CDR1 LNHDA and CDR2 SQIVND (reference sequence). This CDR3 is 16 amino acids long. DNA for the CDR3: TGTGCCAGTAGTATACCCTCCGGACTAGACACAGATACGCAGTATTTT. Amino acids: CASSIPSGLDTDTQYF.

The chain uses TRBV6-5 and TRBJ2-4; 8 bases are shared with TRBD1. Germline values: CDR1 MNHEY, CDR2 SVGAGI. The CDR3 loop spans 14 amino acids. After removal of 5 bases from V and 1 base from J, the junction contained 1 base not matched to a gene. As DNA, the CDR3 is TGTGCCAGCAGTCGACAGGGGGCCAAAAACATTCAGTACTTC. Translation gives CASSRQGAKNIQYF.

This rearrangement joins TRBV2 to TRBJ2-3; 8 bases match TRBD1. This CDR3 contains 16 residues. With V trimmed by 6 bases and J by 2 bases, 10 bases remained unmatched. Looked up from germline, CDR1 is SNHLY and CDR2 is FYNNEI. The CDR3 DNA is TGTGCCAGCAGCGCAATCGGACAGGGTGCCACAGATACGCAGTATTTT. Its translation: CASSAIGQGATDTQYF.